These 14 T cell receptor beta chains share one sample of origin, sequenced in a study of control samples from healthy donors and cancer patients. Clones were read by immunoSEQ multiplex PCR, and TCRdb kept only the in-frame ones, dropping some. Of over 150,000 clones listed, about 91% are singletons. Sequencing input: blood. These receptors originate from a woman aged 40 to 50 in good health.

The rearrangement joins TRBV9 to TRBJ1-2, with D perhaps matching TRBD1 (6 bases). V lost 3 bases and J lost 5, with 14 bases in between. This CDR3 comprises 14 residues. CDR1 and CDR2 (germline): SGDLS, YYNGEE. CDR3 coding DNA: TGTGCCAGCAGCGCGACAGCAGGGGATTATGGCTACACCTTC. Translating it yields CASSATAGDYGYTF.

The chain joins TRBV19 to TRBJ2-1; TRBD2 matches at 10 bases. This CDR3 region has 16 residues. With V trimmed by 5 bases and J by 4 bases, 8 bases remained unmatched. Per the germline V gene, CDR1 is LNHDA and CDR2 is SQIVND (reference sequence). DNA of the CDR3: TGTGCCAGTAGTCTTACTAGCGGGGCGTTATACAATGAGCAGTTCTTC. Its protein is CASSLTSGALYNEQFF.

V usage is TRBV28 and J usage is TRBJ1-2, with TRBD1 as a possible D gene (6 bases). CDR3 length: 14 residues. V gave up 3 bases and J gave up 3 bases, with 11 bases separating them. CDR1 is MDHEN, CDR2 SYDVKM, per germline. The CDR3 protein is CASSLVGAYYGYTF. The CDR3 coding sequence is TGTGCCAGCAGTTTGGTGGGGGCCTACTATGGCTACACCTTC.

This chain links TRBV2 with TRBJ1-1, with D hard to call. The germline V gene encodes CDR1 SNHLY and CDR2 FYNNEI. Between the trimmed V and J ends, which lost 7 bases and 1 base, there was a span of 4 bases. The CDR3 covers 11 residues. The CDR3 sequence: CASIGNTEAFF. CDR3 nucleotides: TGTGCCAGCATTGGGAACACTGAAGCTTTCTTT.

The chain combines TRBV6-6 with TRBJ1-6; TRBD1 might be the D (5 bases). The germline CDR1 and CDR2 sequences are MNHNY and SVGAGI (reference sequence). This CDR3 comprises 11 residues. Deletions cut 7 bases from V and 14 bases from J, with 12 bases between. The CDR3 nucleotides are TGTGCCAGCACCACGGGGGATTCCCTCCACTTT. Its protein is CASTTGDSLHF.

In regard to this clone: Additional DNA sequences in this sample encode the identical CDR3. The chain links TRBV6-5 to TRBJ2-3, with D perhaps assigned TRBD1 or TRBD2 (5 bases each). The CDR3 sequence is 15 residues long. Germline V gene sequence: CDR1 MNHEY, CDR2 SVGAGI. Between the trimmed V and J ends, which lost 2 bases and 0 bases, there was a span of 9 bases. The CDR3: CASSYGTGSTDTQYF. The CDR3 nucleotides are TGTGCCAGCAGTTACGGGACGGGGAGCACAGATACGCAGTATTTT.

The CDR3 DNA reads as TGTGCCAGCAGCCCAGGGGAGGGAGTTAGCTATGGCTACACCTTC. Amino acids: CASSPGEGVSYGYTF. This sequence joins TRBV5-4 and TRBJ1-2; TRBD1 is a possible D gene (6 bases). Germline CDR1 is SGHNT and CDR2 is YYREEE (reference sequence). With 4 bases removed from V and 4 bases from J, the gap between germline ends came to 17 bases. CDR3 size: 15 residues.

The J gene is TRBJ1-1, the V gene TRBV7-2; D unresolved. CDR1 and CDR2 (germline): SGHTA, FQGNSA. CDR3 size: 13 residues. V dropped 1 base and J dropped 1 base, with 4 bases sitting between them. For the CDR3, the DNA is TGTGCCAGCAGCTTAGATGAGAACACTGAAGCTTTCTTT. Amino acids: CASSLDENTEAFF. The variable domain in full, with the rest retrieved from reference TRBV7-2 and TRBJ1-1, is GAGVSQSPSNKVTEKGKDVELRCDPISGHTALYWYRQSLGQGLEFLIYFQGNSAPDKSGLPSDRFSAERTGGSVSTLTIQRTQQEDSAVYLCASSLDENTEAFFGQGTRLTVV.

The chain combines TRBV9 with TRBJ2-1, with D tentatively TRBD2 (6 bases). The germline gives CDR1 SGDLS, CDR2 YYNGEE. Trimming took off 4 bases at V and 4 bases at J, with 15 bases between the two ends. The CDR3 covers 15 residues. The CDR3 nucleotides are TGTGCCAGCAGCTCCGCGGCAGGGACTTACAATGAGCAGTTCTTC. This translates into CASSSAAGTYNEQFF.

The rearrangement uses TRBV6-2 or TRBV6-3 and TRBJ2-7, with TRBD1 as a possible D gene (5 bases). Trimming stripped 2 bases from V and 1 base from J, with 15 bases between. The CDR3 runs 16 residues. Per the germline V gene, CDR1 is MNHEY and CDR2 is SVGEGT. For the CDR3, the DNA is TGTGCCAGCAGTTACCAGGTGGCAGGGAAGTCCTACGAGCAGTACTTC. Its protein product is CASSYQVAGKSYEQYF.

This sequence joins TRBV6-5 and TRBJ1-2, with 11 bases matching TRBD1. CDR1 MNHEY and CDR2 SVGAGI come from the germline V gene. CDR3 size: 14 residues. Germline trimming cut 6 bases from V and 6 bases from J; bases unmatched to any gene: 6. The CDR3: CASSRDRGRNGYTF. The DNA for the CDR3 is TGTGCCAGCAGCCGGGACAGGGGGAGGAATGGCTACACCTTC.

This clone occurred a few times. This chain uses TRBV7-2 with TRBJ1-2, with unresolved D. V was cut by 3 bases and J by 0 bases, with 8 bases left in between. Germline V gene sequence: CDR1 SGHTA, CDR2 FQGNSA. The CDR3 sequence is 14 residues long. The CDR3 DNA follows: TGTGCCAGCAGCTTGGGATCTACTAACTATGGCTACACCTTC. Its translation: CASSLGSTNYGYTF.

The gene calls are TRBV4-1 and TRBJ1-2; D call uncertain. This CDR3 contains 14 residues. Germline V lookup: CDR1 MGHRA, CDR2 YSYEKL. Trimming left V 4 bases short and J 2 bases short, with 11 bases between. The CDR3 DNA is TGCGCCAGCAGCCTTTTCGGTCAGAACTATGGCTACACCTTC. Protein product: CASSLFGQNYGYTF.

The rearrangement links TRBV5-1 to TRBJ1-6, with TRBD1 identical over 8 bases. V shed 0 bases and J 9 bases; nucleotides not matched to a gene: 8. The CDR3 length is 16 residues. The germline gives CDR1 SGHRS, CDR2 YFSETQ. The CDR3 here is CASSLAGGQEGSPLHF. The CDR3 nucleotides read TGCGCCAGCAGCTTGGCCGGGGGACAGGAGGGTTCACCCCTCCACTTT.